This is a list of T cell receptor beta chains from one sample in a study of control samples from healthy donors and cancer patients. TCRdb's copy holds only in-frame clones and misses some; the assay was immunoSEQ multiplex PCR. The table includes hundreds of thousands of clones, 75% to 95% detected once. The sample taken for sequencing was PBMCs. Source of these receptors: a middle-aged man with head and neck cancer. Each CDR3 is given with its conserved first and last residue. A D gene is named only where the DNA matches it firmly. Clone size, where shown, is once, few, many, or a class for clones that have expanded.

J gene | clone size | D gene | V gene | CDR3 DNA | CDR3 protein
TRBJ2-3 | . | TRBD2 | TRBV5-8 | TGTGCCAGCAGCTTCTCTAGCGGGCCTAGCACAGATACGCAGTATTTT | CASSFSSGPSTDTQYF
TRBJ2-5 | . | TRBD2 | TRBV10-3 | TGTGCCATCAGTGAGTCGAATCCTAGCGGGGGGCTACTTGGACGGGAGACCCAGTACTTC | CAISESNPSGGLLGRETQYF
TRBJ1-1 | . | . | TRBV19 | TGTGCCAGTAGTATTCGGGCCGTGAACACTGAAGCTTTCTTT | CASSIRAVNTEAFF
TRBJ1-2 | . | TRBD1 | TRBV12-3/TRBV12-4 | TGTGCCAGCAGTCAGGGACAGGCCACAGGCTACACCTTC | CASSQGQATGYTF
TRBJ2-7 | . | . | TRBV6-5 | TGTGCCAGCAGAAACAGGGTAGGATCCTACGAGCAGTACTTC | CASRNRVGSYEQYF
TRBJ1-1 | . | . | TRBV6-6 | TGTGCCAGCACCATAGCAGGGGTTAACACTGAAGCTTTCTTT | CASTIAGVNTEAFF
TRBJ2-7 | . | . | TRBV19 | TGTGCCAGTACATCACCCAGCTCCTACGAGCAGTACTTC | CASTSPSSYEQYF
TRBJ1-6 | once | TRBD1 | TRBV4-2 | TGTGCCAGCAGCCAAGATTGGGAAGGGACAGGGGTGTTGGGTAATTCACCCCTCCACTTT | CASSQDWEGTGVLGNSPLHF
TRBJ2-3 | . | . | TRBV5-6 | TGTGCCAGCAGCGTGGTGGGCGTTCCTTGGGGCACAGATACGCAGTATTTT | CASSVVGVPWGTDTQYF
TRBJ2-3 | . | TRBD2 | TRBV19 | TGTGCCAGTAGTATAATAGTTTTGGCTAGCGGGAGGACAGATACGCAGTATTTT | CASSIIVLASGRTDTQYF
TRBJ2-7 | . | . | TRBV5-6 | TGTGCCAGCAGCTCCACCTACGAGCAGTACTTC | CASSSTYEQYF
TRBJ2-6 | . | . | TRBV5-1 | TGCGCCAGCAGCTTGGGAGGGTATGGGGCCAACGTCCTGACTTTC | CASSLGGYGANVLTF
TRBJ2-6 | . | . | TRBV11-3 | TGTGCCAGCAGCCTGGGGCAGGGAGACACTGGGGCCAACGTCCTGACTTTC | CASSLGQGDTGANVLTF
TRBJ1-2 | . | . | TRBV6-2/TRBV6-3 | TGTGCCAGCAGTTACACTCAGGGTATAGGTGGCTACACCTTC | CASSYTQGIGGYTF
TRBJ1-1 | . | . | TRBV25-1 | TGTGCCAGCACCCGAGGAACGTCGAACACTGAAGCTTTCTTT | CASTRGTSNTEAFF
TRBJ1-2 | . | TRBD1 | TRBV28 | TGTGCCAGCAGTTTATCTGAGACAGGGCGCGGCTACACCTTC | CASSLSETGRGYTF
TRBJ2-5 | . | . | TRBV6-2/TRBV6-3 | TGTGCCAGCAGTTACCCCGGCGAAAGGGTTCAAGAGACCCAGTACTTC | CASSYPGERVQETQYF
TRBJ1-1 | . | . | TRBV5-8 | TGTGCCGGGGGACGGGACACTGAAGCTTTCTTT | CAGGRDTEAFF
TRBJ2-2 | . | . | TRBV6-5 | TGTGCCAGCCTACGAGCGGGCAGATACACCGGGGAGCTGTTTTTT | CASLRAGRYTGELFF
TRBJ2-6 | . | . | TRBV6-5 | TGTGCCAGCTGGAATGGGCCCTCTGGGGCCAACGTCCTGACTTTC | CASWNGPSGANVLTF
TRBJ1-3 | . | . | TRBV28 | TGTGCCAGCAGTTTCAGGGATCGGGCCTCTGGAAACACCATATATTTT | CASSFRDRASGNTIYF
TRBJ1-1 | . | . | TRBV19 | TGTGCCAGTAGTCCTCATTGGGATAACACTGAAGCTTTCTTT | CASSPHWDNTEAFF
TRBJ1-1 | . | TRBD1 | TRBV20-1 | TGCAGTGCTAGTCCGGGACAGCTGAAGGCTTTCTTT | CSASPGQLKAFF
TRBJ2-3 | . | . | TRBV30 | TGTGCCTGGAGTCGGCCCAACGCGGGGTTCGATACGCAGTATTTT | CAWSRPNAGFDTQYF
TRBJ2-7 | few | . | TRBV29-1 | TGCAGCGTTGGAGGCAGGAACTACGAGCAGTACTTC | CSVGGRNYEQYF
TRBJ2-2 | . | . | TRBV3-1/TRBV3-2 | TGTGCCAGCAGCCCGAGTCAGGGCACCGGGGAGCTGTTTTTT | CASSPSQGTGELFF
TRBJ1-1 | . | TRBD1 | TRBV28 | TGTGCCAGCAGTTCGACAGGGGAGCTCCTCGCTGAAGCTTTCTTT | CASSSTGELLAEAFF
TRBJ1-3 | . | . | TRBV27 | TGTGCCAGCAGTTTAGGTGGGTTGTCTGGAAACACCATATATTTT | CASSLGGLSGNTIYF
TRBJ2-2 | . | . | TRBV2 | TGTGCCAGCAGCTTCTATGACGGTCCATTGAACACCGGGGAGCTGTTTTTT | CASSFYDGPLNTGELFF
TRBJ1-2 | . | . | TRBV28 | TGTGCCAGCAGTTTCGTACAGGGCTCTCGGGGCTACACCTTC | CASSFVQGSRGYTF
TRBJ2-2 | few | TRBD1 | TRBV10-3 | TGTGCCTCCATGGACAGGGCTCCCGGGGAGCTGTTTTTT | CASMDRAPGELFF
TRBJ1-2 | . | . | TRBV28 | TGTGCCAGCAGTTTATGGGGTAGCACTACTGGAATACTCTATGGCTACACCTTC | CASSLWGSTTGILYGYTF
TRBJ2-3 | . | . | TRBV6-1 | TGTGCCAGCAGTGAAGCGGGCCCAGATACGCAGTATTTT | CASSEAGPDTQYF
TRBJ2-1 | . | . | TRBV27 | TGTGCCAGCAGTTTAGGGAATGAGCAGTTCTTC | CASSLGNEQFF
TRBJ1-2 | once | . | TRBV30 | TGTGCCTGGAGCGGGGCTATCTACACCTTC | CAWSGAIYTF
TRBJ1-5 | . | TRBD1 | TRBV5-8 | TGTGCCAGCAGTTTCAGGGGGGATCAGCCCCAGCATTTT | CASSFRGDQPQHF
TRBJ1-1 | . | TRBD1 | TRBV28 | TGTGCCAGCAGTTTAGTTGGACAGGGTGTAGCTTTCTTT | CASSLVGQGVAFF
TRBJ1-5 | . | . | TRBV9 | TGTGCCAGCAGCGTAGAGCCCAGGTCCAATCAGCCCCAGCATTTT | CASSVEPRSNQPQHF
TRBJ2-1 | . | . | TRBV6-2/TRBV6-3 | TGTGCCAGCAGCCTTTCGGGGCAGGGGTTGTACAATGAGCAGTTCTTC | CASSLSGQGLYNEQFF
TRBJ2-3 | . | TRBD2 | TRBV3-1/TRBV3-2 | TGTGCCAGCAGCGAAAGGACTAGCCAAGATACGCAGTATTTT | CASSERTSQDTQYF
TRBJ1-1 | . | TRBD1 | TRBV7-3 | TGTGCCAGCAGCTTAGAGGGGACAGGGAGTGAAGCTTTCTTT | CASSLEGTGSEAFF
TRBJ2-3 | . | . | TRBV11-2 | TGTGCCAGCAGCTTAGATAGCCCAGATACGCAGTATTTT | CASSLDSPDTQYF
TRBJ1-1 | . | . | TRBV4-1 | TGCGCCAGCAGCCAGGGCCCCCTGAACACTGAAGCTTTCTTT | CASSQGPLNTEAFF
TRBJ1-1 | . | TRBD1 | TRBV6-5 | TGTGCCAGCAGTCAAACCCTACAGGGGGACGCTTTCTTT | CASSQTLQGDAFF
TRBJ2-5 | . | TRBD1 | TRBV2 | TGTGCCAGCAGTTTCACCGGGACAGGGGGACGTGAGACCCAGTACTTC | CASSFTGTGGRETQYF
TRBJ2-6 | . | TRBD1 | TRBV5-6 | TGTGCCAGCAGGCGACAGGGGATCCCCTCTGGGGCCAACGTCCTGACTTTC | CASRRQGIPSGANVLTF
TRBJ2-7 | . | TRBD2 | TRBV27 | TGTGCCAGCTGTCTGGTTGGGGGGGAGATCTACGAGCAGTACTTC | CASCLVGGEIYEQYF
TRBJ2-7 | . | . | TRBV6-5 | TGTGCCACAAGGATCGGGGTTAGATACGAGCAGTACTTC | CATRIGVRYEQYF
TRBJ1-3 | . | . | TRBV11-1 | TGTGCCAGCAGCTTAACTCGCTCTGGAAACACCATATATTTT | CASSLTRSGNTIYF
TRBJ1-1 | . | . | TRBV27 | TGTGCCAGCAGTTATACTGAAGCTTTCTTT | CASSYTEAFF
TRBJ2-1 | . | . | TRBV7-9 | TGTGCCAGCAGCCCTGGACAGTGGGGGGGCAATGAGCAGTTCTTC | CASSPGQWGGNEQFF
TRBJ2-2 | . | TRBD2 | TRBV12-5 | TGTGCTAGTGGTTCACCGGGCGGGGGTCCGAACACCGGGGAGCTGTTTTTT | CASGSPGGGPNTGELFF
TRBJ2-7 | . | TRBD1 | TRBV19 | TGTGCCAGTAGTAGCGGGACAGGTTCCTACGAGCAGTACTTC | CASSSGTGSYEQYF
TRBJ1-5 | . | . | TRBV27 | TGTGCCAGCAGTTCCTCCGATCAGCCCCAGCATTTT | CASSSSDQPQHF